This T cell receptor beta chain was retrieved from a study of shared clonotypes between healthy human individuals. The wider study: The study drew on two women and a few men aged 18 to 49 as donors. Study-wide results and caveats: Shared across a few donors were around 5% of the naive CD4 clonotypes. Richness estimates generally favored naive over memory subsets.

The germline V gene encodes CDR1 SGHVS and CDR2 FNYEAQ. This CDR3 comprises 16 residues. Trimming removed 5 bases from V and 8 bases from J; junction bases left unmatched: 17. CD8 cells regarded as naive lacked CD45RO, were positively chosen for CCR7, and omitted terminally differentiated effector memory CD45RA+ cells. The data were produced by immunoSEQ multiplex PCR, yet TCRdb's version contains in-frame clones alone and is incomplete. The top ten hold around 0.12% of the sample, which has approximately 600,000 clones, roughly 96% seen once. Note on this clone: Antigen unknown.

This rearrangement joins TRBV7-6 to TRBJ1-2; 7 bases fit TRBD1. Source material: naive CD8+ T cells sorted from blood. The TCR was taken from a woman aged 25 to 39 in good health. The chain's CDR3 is CASSAHIGQATRGYTF. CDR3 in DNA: TGTGCCAGCAGCGCGCATATAGGACAGGCCACCCGCGGCTACACCTTC.